This T cell receptor (beta chain) was captured in a study of T-cell reconstitution after alpha-beta-depleted transplantation in children. Unique molecular identifiers were used to barcode this TCRbeta library. Each CDR3 protein gets one entry after TCRdb re-called the PCR reads with MiXCR. Among some 600,000 distinct CDR3 sequences listed, 13% were seen once. On this clonotype itself: Antigen specificity is unknown.

V was pared by 4 bases and J by 4 bases, with 13 bases of the junction left unmatched. The CDR3 is 17 amino acids. CDR1 and CDR2 from the germline V gene are SGHTA and FQGNSA. Study-wide points: T-cell counts and diversity at one year post-transplant came mainly from newly produced T cells.

This rearrangement joins TRBV7-2 to TRBJ2-7, with 10 positions matching TRBD2. The input for sequencing was PBMCs, mostly from graft donor cells, taken 360 days after TCRalphabeta/CD19-depleted stem cell transplant. The sequence was obtained from a male patient younger than 18 who had a stem cell transplant for acute myeloid leukemia, so the T cells may come from the graft donor. CDR3 DNA sequence: TGTGCCAGCAGCTCCGGACTAGCGGCTTTTGGAAAATACGAGCAGTACTTC. Its translation: CASSSGLAAFGKYEQYF.